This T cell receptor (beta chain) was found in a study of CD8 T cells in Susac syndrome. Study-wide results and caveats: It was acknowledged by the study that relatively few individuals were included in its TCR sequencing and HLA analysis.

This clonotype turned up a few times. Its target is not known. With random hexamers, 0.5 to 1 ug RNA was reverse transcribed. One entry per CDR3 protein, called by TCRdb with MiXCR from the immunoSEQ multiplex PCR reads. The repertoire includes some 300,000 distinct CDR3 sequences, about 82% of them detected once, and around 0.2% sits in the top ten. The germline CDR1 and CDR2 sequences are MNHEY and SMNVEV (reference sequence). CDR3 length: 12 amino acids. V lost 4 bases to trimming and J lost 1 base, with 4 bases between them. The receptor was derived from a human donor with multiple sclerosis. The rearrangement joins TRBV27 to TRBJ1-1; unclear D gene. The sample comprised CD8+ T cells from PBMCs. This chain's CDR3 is CASSSRNTEAFF. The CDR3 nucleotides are TGTGCCAGCAGTTCGAGGAACACTGAAGCTTTCTTT.